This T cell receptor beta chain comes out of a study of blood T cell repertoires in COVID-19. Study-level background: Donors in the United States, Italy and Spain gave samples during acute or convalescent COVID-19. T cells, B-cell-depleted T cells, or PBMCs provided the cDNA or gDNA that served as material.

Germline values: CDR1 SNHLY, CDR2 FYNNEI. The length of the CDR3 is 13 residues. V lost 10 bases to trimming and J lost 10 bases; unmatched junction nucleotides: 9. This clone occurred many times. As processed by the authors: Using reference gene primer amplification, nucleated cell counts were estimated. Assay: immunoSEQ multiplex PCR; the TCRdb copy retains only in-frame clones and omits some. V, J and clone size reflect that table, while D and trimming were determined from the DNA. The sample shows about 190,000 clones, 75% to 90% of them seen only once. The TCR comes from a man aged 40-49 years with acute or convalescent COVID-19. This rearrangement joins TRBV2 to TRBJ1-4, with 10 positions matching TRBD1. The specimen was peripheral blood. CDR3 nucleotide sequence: TGTGCCACCAAAGGGACAGGGGTAGGAAAACTGTTTTTT. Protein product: CATKGTGVGKLFF.